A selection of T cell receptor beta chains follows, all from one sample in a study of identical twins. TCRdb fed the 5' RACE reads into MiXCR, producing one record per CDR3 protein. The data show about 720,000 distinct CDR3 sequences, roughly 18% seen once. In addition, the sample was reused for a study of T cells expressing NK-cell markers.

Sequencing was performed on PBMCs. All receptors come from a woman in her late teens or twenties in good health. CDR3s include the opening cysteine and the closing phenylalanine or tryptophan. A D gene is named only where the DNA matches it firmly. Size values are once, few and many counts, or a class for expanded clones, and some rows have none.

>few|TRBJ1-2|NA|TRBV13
TGTGCCAGCAGCTCCAGGGACCTAACTGGCTATGGCTACACCTTC
CASSSRDLTGYGYTF
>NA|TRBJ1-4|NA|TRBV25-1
TGTGCCAGCAGCATCCTTCCGGGCCCCGTAGGAACTAATGAAAAACTGTTTTTT
CASSILPGPVGTNEKLFF
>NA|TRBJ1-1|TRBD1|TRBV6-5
TGTGCCAGCAGTTACCAGGGGGCACTTGAAGCTTTCTTT
CASSYQGALEAFF
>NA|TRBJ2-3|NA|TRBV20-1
TGCAGTGCTCAGCGGCACACAGATACGCAGTATTTT
CSAQRHTDTQYF
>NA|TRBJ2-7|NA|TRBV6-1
TGTGCCAGCACCCAGGGGGGGGGGCTCTACGAGCAGTACTTC
CASTQGGGLYEQYF
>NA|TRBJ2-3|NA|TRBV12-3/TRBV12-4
TGTGCCAGCAGTTTTTACTGGGGAGATACGCAGTATTTT
CASSFYWGDTQYF
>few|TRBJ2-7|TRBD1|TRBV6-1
TGTGCCAGCAACCGCCGTGCAGGGGGCGATTCCTACGAGCAGTACTTC
CASNRRAGGDSYEQYF
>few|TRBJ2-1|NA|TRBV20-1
TGCAGTGCTAGACCGGGTGACTCCTACAATGAGCAGTTCTTC
CSARPGDSYNEQFF
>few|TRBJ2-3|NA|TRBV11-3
TGTGCCAGCAGCTCGCCCCAATCGGGACGGGGCACAGATACGCAGTATTTT
CASSSPQSGRGTDTQYF
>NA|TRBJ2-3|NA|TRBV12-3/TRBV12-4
TGTGCCTGCAGTTTAAAGCGGTTGGGTGGTCTGGGGGATACGCAGTATTTT
CACSLKRLGGLGDTQYF
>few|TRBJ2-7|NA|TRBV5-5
TGTGCCAGCAGCTCGGGGGAATGGATCCAAGCTTACGAGCAGTACTTC
CASSSGEWIQAYEQYF
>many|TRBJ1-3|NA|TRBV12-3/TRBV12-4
TGTGCCAGCAGTCCTTCAGGGTACTCTGGAAACACCATATATTTT
CASSPSGYSGNTIYF
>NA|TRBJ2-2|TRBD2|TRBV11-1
TGTGCCAGCAGCGGACGACTAGCGGGGGTCGCGAACACCGGGGAGCTGTTTTTT
CASSGRLAGVANTGELFF
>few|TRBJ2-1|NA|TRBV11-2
TGTGCCAGCAGCTTTGGAAGGCTAGCCGGGAATGAGCAGTTCTTC
CASSFGRLAGNEQFF
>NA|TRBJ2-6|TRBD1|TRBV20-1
TGCAGTGCTACACAGGGGGCGTCTTTTGGGGCCAACGTCCTGACTTTC
CSATQGASFGANVLTF
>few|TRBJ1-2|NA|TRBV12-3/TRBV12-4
TGTGCCACCGGGACATACTATGGCTACACCTTC
CATGTYYGYTF
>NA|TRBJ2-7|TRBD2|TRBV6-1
TGTGCCAGCACCCTAGCGGGAGGCGGTCCGGTATCCTACGAGCAGTACTTC
CASTLAGGGPVSYEQYF
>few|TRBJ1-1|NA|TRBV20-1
TGCAGTGCCTACAGGGACGCAGCTTTCTTT
CSAYRDAAFF
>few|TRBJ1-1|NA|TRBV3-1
TGTGCCAGCAGACAGGGTAGCGTGAACACTGAAGCTTTCTTT
CASRQGSVNTEAFF
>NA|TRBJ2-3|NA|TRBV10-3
TGTGCCATCACCCCGGGACTCAAGGATACGCAGTATTTT
CAITPGLKDTQYF
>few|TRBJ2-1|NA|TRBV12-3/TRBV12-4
TGTGCCAGCAGTTCGAGGGTAGGGGAGCAGTTCTTC
CASSSRVGEQFF
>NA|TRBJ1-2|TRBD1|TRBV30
TGTGCCTGGAGTCCAAACAGGGGTAGGGCCTATGGCTACACCTTC
CAWSPNRGRAYGYTF
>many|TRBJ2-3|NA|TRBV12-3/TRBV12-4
TGTGCCAGCAGCCTACGGTTGGATACGCAGTATTTT
CASSLRLDTQYF
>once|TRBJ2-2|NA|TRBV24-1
TGTGCCACCAGTGATTTCCCCAACACCGGGGAGCTGTTTTTT
CATSDFPNTGELFF
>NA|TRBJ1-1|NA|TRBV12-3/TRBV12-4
TGTGCCACCCAGAATGGGTACACTGAAGCTTTCTTT
CATQNGYTEAFF
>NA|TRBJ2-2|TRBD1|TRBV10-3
TGTGCCATCAGTATGGGACAGGGTATTCGGGAGCTGTTTTTT
CAISMGQGIRELFF
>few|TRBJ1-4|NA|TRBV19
TGTGCCAGTAGTCGGAGTATAGAGGAAAAACTGTTTTTT
CASSRSIEEKLFF
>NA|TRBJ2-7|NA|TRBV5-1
TGCGCCAGCAGCTTGATGGCGGGAAGGCTCTACGAGCAGTACTTC
CASSLMAGRLYEQYF
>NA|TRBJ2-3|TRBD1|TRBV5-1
TGCGCCAGCAGCTTACAGGGGGCAGGAGATACGCAGTATTTT
CASSLQGAGDTQYF
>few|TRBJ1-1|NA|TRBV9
TGTGCCAGCAGCGCAGAGGAATGGGACGGAATGAACACTGAAGCTTTCTTT
CASSAEEWDGMNTEAFF
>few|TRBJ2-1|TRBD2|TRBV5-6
TGTGCCAGCAGCTTGGGCTGGCGGGGGGTCAGTGAGCAGTTCTTC
CASSLGWRGVSEQFF
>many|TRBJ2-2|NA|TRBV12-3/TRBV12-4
TGTGCCAGCATCGAGGCGGGATACACCGGGGAGCTGTTTTTT
CASIEAGYTGELFF
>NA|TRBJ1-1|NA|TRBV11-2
TGTGCCAGCACGACCTTTGGGACGGGGAACACTGAAGCTTTCTTT
CASTTFGTGNTEAFF
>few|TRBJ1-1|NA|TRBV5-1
TGCGCCAGCAGCATCGGACAGCTGGAGACTGAAGCTTTCTTT
CASSIGQLETEAFF
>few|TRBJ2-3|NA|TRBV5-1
TGCGCCAGCAGCTTTCGGGTGAGCACAGATACGCAGTATTTT
CASSFRVSTDTQYF
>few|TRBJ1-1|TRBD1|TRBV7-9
TGTGCCAGCAGCTGGGGACAGGGGGTAGAAGGAGCTTTCTTT
CASSWGQGVEGAFF
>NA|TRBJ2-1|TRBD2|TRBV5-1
TGCGCCAGCAGCTTGGCGGGGGGATTGTGGCTAGCGGGAGTGTTACATGAGCAGTTCTTC
CASSLAGGLWLAGVLHEQFF
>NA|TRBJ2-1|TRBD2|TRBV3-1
TGTGCCAGCAGCGCTATCGGACTAGAGGGTCGCGAGCAGTTCTTC
CASSAIGLEGREQFF
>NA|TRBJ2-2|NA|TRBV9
TGTGCCAGCAGCGTAGCAGGGGCTAACACCGGGGAGCTGTTTTTT
CASSVAGANTGELFF
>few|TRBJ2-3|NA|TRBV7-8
TGTGCCAGCAGCTTGGGGGAAACTGGTGGAGATACGCAGTATTTT
CASSLGETGGDTQYF
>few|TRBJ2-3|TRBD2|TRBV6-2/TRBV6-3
TGTGCCAGCAGTGCGAGCGGGGCCACGGATACGCAGTATTTT
CASSASGATDTQYF
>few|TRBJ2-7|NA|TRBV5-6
TGTGCCAGCAGCTCTAAATCTTCAGGCGACTACGAGCAGTACTTC
CASSSKSSGDYEQYF
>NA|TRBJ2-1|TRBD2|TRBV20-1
TGCAGTGCTAGAGGGGAAAGCGGGGCTCTCTACAATGAGCAGTTCTTC
CSARGESGALYNEQFF
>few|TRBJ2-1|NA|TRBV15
TGTGCCACCAGCACCGCGCTCTGGGGTGAGCAGTTCTTC
CATSTALWGEQFF
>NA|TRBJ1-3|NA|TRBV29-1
TGCAGCGTTGTTTGGACGTCCTCTGGAAACACCATATATTTT
CSVVWTSSGNTIYF
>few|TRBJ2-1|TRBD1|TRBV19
TGTGCCAGTAATCACCGGGACAGGGTAAACAATGAGCAGTTCTTC
CASNHRDRVNNEQFF
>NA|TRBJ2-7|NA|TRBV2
TGTGCCAGCCGCAAGAATCGAAGGGGCGAGGACGAGCAGTACTTC
CASRKNRRGEDEQYF
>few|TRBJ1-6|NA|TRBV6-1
TGTGCCAGCAGCTTTAGCCGTCGAGGCGAGGATTCACCCCTCCACTTT
CASSFSRRGEDSPLHF
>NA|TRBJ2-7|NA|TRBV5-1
TGCGCCAGCAGCCCAGGGCGTTCGGGTGAGCAGTACTTC
CASSPGRSGEQYF
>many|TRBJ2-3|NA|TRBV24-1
TGTGCCACCAGTGCCCATGGGGACAGCACAGATACGCAGTATTTT
CATSAHGDSTDTQYF
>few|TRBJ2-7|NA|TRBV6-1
TGTGCCAGTAATGGGGTGGCGGGGCCCTACGAGCAGTACTTC
CASNGVAGPYEQYF
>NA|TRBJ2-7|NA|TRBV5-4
TGTGCCAGCAGCGGTGCTTCGGAGCAGTACTTC
CASSGASEQYF